Here is one T cell receptor (beta chain) with its context. This CDR3 contains 13 residues. V was pared by 5 bases and J by 0 bases, with 7 bases between. From germline, CDR1 is LNHDA and CDR2 SQIVND (reference sequence). The table came from immunoSEQ multiplex PCR; TCRdb's copy has only in-frame clones and leaves some out. This sample has 120,000 or so clones, with roughly 88% found just once. This sample is drawn from a study of T cell responses to AZD1222 COVID-19 vaccine. The V and J genes are TRBV19 and TRBJ1-2; unclear D gene. The receptor's source is an adult who received the AZD1222 COVID-19 vaccine. This material consisted of peripheral blood, taken 28 days after the second AZD1222 dose. The DNA of the CDR3 is TGTGCCAGTAGTTGGAGAGCTAACTATGGCTACACCTTC. It is translated as CASSWRANYGYTF.